A selection of T cell receptor beta chains follows, all from one sample in a study of shared T cell receptors in the human thymus. Clones were sequenced by immunoSEQ multiplex PCR, and TCRdb holds only the in-frame ones, with some missing. This table holds around 340,000 clones, more than 85% found once. Sequencing was performed on thymocytes. The receptors come from a human donor. Both conserved end residues are trimmed from each CDR3. D genes are given only for firm matches.

j_call v_call d_call cdr3_aa
TRBJ1-2 TRBV10-3 NA AISETGIPNGYT
TRBJ2-1 TRBV30 NA AWTHTGTSYNEQF
TRBJ1-5 TRBV28 NA ASSRYPIGRVNGNQPQH
TRBJ2-1 TRBV5-1 NA ASSLGCGWEGEHNEQF
TRBJ2-1 TRBV6-5 NA ASRLLRGTDNEQF
TRBJ1-4 TRBV27 TRBD1 ASSFGRGRSEKLF
TRBJ2-3 TRBV27 NA ASRERPYTDTQY
TRBJ2-2 TRBV7-2 TRBD2 ASSSHKKREVAGELF
TRBJ2-5 TRBV7-2 NA ASRLVGVQETQY
TRBJ1-5 TRBV30 TRBD1 AWSSGTGVPCPNQPQH
TRBJ2-7 TRBV15 TRBD2 ATSNPSGSGHEQY
TRBJ2-7 TRBV5-1 TRBD2 ASSLGGEDLLTSGSPPVGEQY
TRBJ1-4 TRBV28 NA ASTIGTYPQSEKLF
TRBJ2-7 TRBV9 TRBD2 ASSAEGGRAGEQY
TRBJ1-1 TRBV28 NA ASISRTGTPKRTEAF
TRBJ2-3 TRBV28 NA ASSFWAGITDTQY
TRBJ2-5 TRBV19 NA ASSINRPPKETQY
TRBJ2-1 TRBV19 NA ASGISPDSLTAVEQF
TRBJ2-7 TRBV28 NA ASSDRGDASGKYEQY
TRBJ2-3 TRBV5-1 TRBD2 ASSSPLAGGSDTQY
TRBJ2-3 TRBV21-1 NA ASPRPGAPITDTQY
TRBJ1-5 TRBV2 NA ASSAYRMVDQPQH
TRBJ2-7 TRBV28 NA ASSLIAGTDLDEQY
TRBJ2-5 TRBV10-3 NA AISAMIEETQY
TRBJ2-3 TRBV5-4 TRBD2 ASSFPLPSGRGIDTQY
TRBJ2-3 TRBV28 TRBD2 ASSLFLFSGASTDTQY
TRBJ2-1 TRBV7-2 TRBD2 ASSLEAQLAGENEQF
TRBJ2-1 TRBV7-6 NA ASSLRERGNEQF
TRBJ2-2 TRBV27 TRBD2 ASTVRLAGGPDTGELF
TRBJ2-7 TRBV4-2 NA ASSPTGSLWDHYEQY
TRBJ2-7 TRBV4-1 NA ASSQGEAGQNEQY
TRBJ1-5 TRBV28 NA ASSTLGALPPPIRYSNQPQH
TRBJ2-7 TRBV7-6 NA ASSPLKVGNYEQY
TRBJ2-3 TRBV4-2 NA ASSLYPQGRELDTQY
TRBJ2-1 TRBV4-2 NA ASSQEGQGTSGNHNEQF
TRBJ2-1 TRBV15 NA ATSRDVGGDEQF
TRBJ2-1 TRBV27 TRBD2 ASSPTSGIGNEQF
TRBJ2-7 TRBV9 TRBD1 ASSVLEHRTGDEQY
TRBJ2-1 TRBV11-3 TRBD2 ASSSVAGQDYNEQF
TRBJ1-1 TRBV12-5 NA ASGLGGVNTEAF
TRBJ2-1 TRBV9 NA ASSVAGVHNEQF